This T cell receptor beta chain was observed in a study of response to subunit inactivated influenza vaccine. This clonotype was detected only a few times. As yet, its antigen is unknown. The study's findings and limits: Each seasonal flu vaccination may recruit only limited new T cells, authors suggested.

TCRdb re-called the RT-PCR reads with MiXCR, one entry per CDR3 protein. The repertoire holds approximately 680,000 distinct CDR3 sequences, roughly 14% seen once, with roughly 10% in the top ten. CDR1 SGHAT and CDR2 FQNNGV come from the germline V gene. The V segment lost 5 bases and the J segment 3 bases; nucleotides outside the gene matches: 4. The CDR3 totals 14 residues. The J gene is TRBJ2-5, the V gene TRBV11-2; TRBD2 agrees at 9 bases. The TCR comes from a man aged 45-65 years who received an inactivated influenza vaccine. The sample here was PBMCs from blood, taken approximately 13 days after vaccination. CDR3 loop: CASSPRLAEETQYF. CDR3 in DNA: TGTGCCAGCAGCCCCCGACTAGCGGAAGAGACCCAGTACTTC. Filled out from reference TRBV11-2 and TRBJ2-5, the complete variable domain reads EAGVAQSPRYKIIEKRQSVAFWCNPISGHATLYWYQQILGQGPKLLIQFQNNGVVDDSQLPKDRFSAERLKGVDSTLKIQPAKLEDSAVYLCASSPRLAEETQYFGPGTRLLVL.